The 9 T cell receptor beta chains below come from one sample, sequenced in a study of PD-1 blockade in classical Hodgkin lymphoma (dated by TCRdb to 2018 to 2020). The method behind the library was the immunoSEQ multiplex PCR assay. TCRdb stores this immuneACCESS table with in-frame sequences only. Part of the clones is absent; in the studies checked, under half of the shortfall reflects unresolved V genes, and no reason is known for the rest. The sample records approximately 23,000 clones, 90% to 95% of which are singletons. The ten largest clones capture around 0.38% of the sample. The time point label, as the study defines it: newly diagnosed, previously untreated cHL patient sample. CD4+ T cells were purified from thawed PBMCs by magnetic negative selection with a Miltenyi CD4+ T cell isolation kit. Sequencing was done on a sample of CD4+ T cells from blood. The receptors come from a human donor with classical Hodgkin lymphoma.

The chain recombines TRBV28 with TRBJ2-3; D remains ambiguous. From germline, CDR1 is MDHEN and CDR2 SYDVKM. The CDR3 is 12 residues long. Trimming left V 3 bases short and J 2 bases short, with 3 bases between. CDR3 region: CASSFDTDTQYF. The DNA for the CDR3 is TGTGCCAGCAGTTTTGACACAGATACGCAGTATTTT.

The J gene is TRBJ2-7, the V gene TRBV5-1; 13 nucleotides line up with TRBD2. This CDR3 contains 16 residues. Unmatched junction bases numbered 5, after V lost 4 bases and J lost 1 base. The germline V gene encodes CDR1 SGHRS and CDR2 YFSETQ. The CDR3 DNA is TGCGCCAGCAGCCTAGGGACTAGCGGGGTTTCCTACGAGCAGTACTTC. It yields the protein CASSLGTSGVSYEQYF. The full variable domain, rest sourced from reference TRBV5-1 and TRBJ2-7, is KAGVTQTPRYLIKTRGQQVTLSCSPISGHRSVSWYQQTPGQGLQFLFEYFSETQRNKGNFPGRFSGRQFSNSRSEMNVSTLELGDSALYLCASSLGTSGVSYEQYFGPGTRLTVT.

This chain links TRBV7-2 with TRBJ1-2; no firm D call. The germline V and J ends were trimmed by 4 bases and 2 bases, with 20 bases remaining between them. This CDR3 has 17 residues. CDR1 and CDR2 (germline): SGHTA, FQGNSA. The CDR3 DNA is TGTGCCAGCAGCTCACCATTAGGACGATTCTTCAACTATGGCTACACCTTC. Amino acid sequence: CASSSPLGRFFNYGYTF.

This clone was picked up a small number of times. The DNA for the CDR3 is TGCGCCAGCAGCCGAAGACTGCCCCCCATGAACACTGAAGCTTTCTTT. Protein sequence: CASSRRLPPMNTEAFF. The gene calls are TRBV4-3 and TRBJ1-1; unclear D gene. The germline V and J ends were trimmed by 4 bases and 0 bases, with 15 bases remaining between them. The CDR3 sequence is 16 residues long. The germline V gene has CDR1 LGHNA and CDR2 YSLEER.

The V call is TRBV5-1, the J call TRBJ2-7; the match to TRBD2 covers 11 bases. The germline CDR1 and CDR2 sequences are SGHRS and YFSETQ. With 6 bases clipped from V and 0 bases from J, the junction kept 8 bases outside the gene matches. The CDR3 has 16 amino acids. CDR3 sequence: CASTLSGTSGSYEQYF. The CDR3, as DNA: TGCGCCAGCACCTTATCCGGGACTAGCGGCTCCTACGAGCAGTACTTC.

This clone was counted once. The rearrangement links TRBV18 to TRBJ1-2; D ambiguous. V shed 3 bases and J shed 7 bases, with 9 bases lying between them. Looked up from germline, CDR1 is KGHSH and CDR2 is LQKENI. The CDR3 sequence is 12 residues long. In DNA form, the CDR3 reads TGTGCCAGCTCACCTAGTACAGCTGGCTACACCTTC. It translates to CASSPSTAGYTF.

The chain employs TRBV10-3 and TRBJ1-1; 7 bases align to TRBD1. Germline CDR1 ENHRY, CDR2 SYGVKD. The CDR3 totals 16 residues. V lost 2 bases, J lost 0 bases, and 6 bases stayed unmatched. CDR3 protein: CAISEGRQGLNTEAFF. CDR3 sequence (DNA): TGTGCCATCAGTGAGGGCCGACAGGGATTGAACACTGAAGCTTTCTTT.

This chain connects TRBV29-1 to TRBJ2-7; TRBD2 agrees at 9 bases. The CDR3 is made up of 14 amino acids. The trim removed 4 bases at V and 2 bases at J, leaving 6 bases unmatched. The germline V gene encodes CDR1 SQVTM and CDR2 ANQGSEA. The CDR3 DNA reads as TGCAGCGTTGCTCTCCTAGCGGGGACCTACGAGCAGTACTTC. Protein product: CSVALLAGTYEQYF.

This chain uses TRBV7-8 with TRBJ2-1, with 7 nucleotides matching TRBD1. The germline CDR1 and CDR2 sequences are SGHVS and FQNEAQ. The CDR3 length is 15 residues. After removal of 2 bases from V and 4 bases from J, the junction contained 5 bases not matched to a gene. The CDR3 is CASSLRDSTYNEQFF. Here the CDR3 DNA reads TGTGCCAGCAGCTTACGGGACAGCACTTACAATGAGCAGTTCTTC.